Below, 2 T cell receptor beta chains from the same sample are listed, as sequenced in a study of blood T cells in healthy people across ages (dated by TCRdb to between 2014 and 2017). Libraries were prepared through 5' RACE. Sequenced on an Illumina HiSeq 2500. A second roughly 6 to 11 cycle PCR used a sample-barcoded 5' primer and a J-beta primer mix. Using fastp trimming at Q25 and MiXCR clonotype assembly, TCRdb reanalyzed the public sequencing data and kept in-frame beta chains. Entries are consolidated by CDR3 protein sequence, retaining the most common genes and DNA. The sample contains about 1,800,000 distinct CDR3 sequences, roughly 28% of them found a single time. The top ten clones comprise roughly 8.2% of the sample. Sequences were obtained from blood. The receptors come from a woman between 25 and 40 years old in good health.

As for this clonotype: At one boundary the junction diverges from the germline segment, which might be a read error. The CDR3 bases are TGTGCCGGCAGCCAAGATGAACTAGTCGCGGATACGCAGTATTTT. The encoded protein is CAGSQDELVADTQYF. The chain recombines TRBV3-1 with TRBJ2-3; D perhaps matches TRBD2 (5 bases). The V gene's germline CDR1 is LGHDT and CDR2 YNNKEL (reference sequence). The CDR3 is made up of 15 amino acids.

This clonotype was counted a few times. The genes are TRBV29-1 and TRBJ2-7; 7 positions match TRBD2. The trim removed 0 bases at V and 1 base at J, leaving 6 bases unmatched. Germline assignment: CDR1 SQVTM and CDR2 ANQGSEA. The CDR3 extends over 15 amino acids. The CDR3: CSVEETGRRSYEQYF. CDR3 nucleotide sequence: TGCAGCGTTGAAGAGACCGGGAGGAGGTCCTACGAGCAGTACTTC.